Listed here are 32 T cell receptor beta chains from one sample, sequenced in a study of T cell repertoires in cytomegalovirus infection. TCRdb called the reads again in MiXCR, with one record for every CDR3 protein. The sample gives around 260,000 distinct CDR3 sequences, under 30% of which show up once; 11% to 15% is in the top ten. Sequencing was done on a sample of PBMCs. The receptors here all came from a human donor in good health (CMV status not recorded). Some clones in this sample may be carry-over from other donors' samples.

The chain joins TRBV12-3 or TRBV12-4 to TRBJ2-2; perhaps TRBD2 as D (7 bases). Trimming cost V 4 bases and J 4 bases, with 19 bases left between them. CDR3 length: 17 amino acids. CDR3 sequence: CASSSGGGKRATGELFF. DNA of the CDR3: TGTGCCAGCAGTTCGGGGGGCGGGAAAAGGGCCACCGGGGAGCTGTTTTTT.

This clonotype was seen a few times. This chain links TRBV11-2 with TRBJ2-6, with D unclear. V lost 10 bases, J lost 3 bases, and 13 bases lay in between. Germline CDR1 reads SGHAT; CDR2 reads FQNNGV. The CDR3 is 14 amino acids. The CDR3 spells CATTVGSGANVLTF. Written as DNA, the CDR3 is TGTGCCACTACGGTTGGTAGTGGGGCCAACGTCCTGACTTTC.

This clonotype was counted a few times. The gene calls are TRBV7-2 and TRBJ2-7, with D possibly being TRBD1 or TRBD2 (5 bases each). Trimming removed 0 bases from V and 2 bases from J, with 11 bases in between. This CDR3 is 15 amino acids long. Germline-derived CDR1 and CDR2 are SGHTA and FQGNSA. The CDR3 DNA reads TGTGCCAGCAGCTTAGCACCCGGGACGACCTACGAGCAGTACTTC. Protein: CASSLAPGTTYEQYF.

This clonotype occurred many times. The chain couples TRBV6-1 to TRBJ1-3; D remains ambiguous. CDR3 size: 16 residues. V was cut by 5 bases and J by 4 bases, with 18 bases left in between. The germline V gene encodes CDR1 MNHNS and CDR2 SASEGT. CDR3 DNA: TGTGCCAGCAGTCCGCGGACCCAATCCGCCGGAAACACCATATATTTT. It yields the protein CASSPRTQSAGNTIYF.

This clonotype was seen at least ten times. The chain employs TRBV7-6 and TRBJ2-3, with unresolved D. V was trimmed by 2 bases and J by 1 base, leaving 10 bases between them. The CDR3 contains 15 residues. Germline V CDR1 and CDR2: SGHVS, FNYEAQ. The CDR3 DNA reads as TGTGCCAGCAGCTTAACGAGCGCTGGCACAGATACGCAGTATTTT. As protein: CASSLTSAGTDTQYF.

The CDR3 loop is CSASRASVEQYF. Written as DNA, the CDR3 is TGCAGTGCTTCCCGAGCTAGTGTCGAGCAGTACTTC. V usage is TRBV20-1 and J usage is TRBJ2-7; D not resolved. V shed 5 bases and J shed 6 bases, with 14 bases lying between them. This CDR3 spans 12 amino acids. Germline CDR1 and CDR2: DFQATT and SNEGSKA (reference sequence).

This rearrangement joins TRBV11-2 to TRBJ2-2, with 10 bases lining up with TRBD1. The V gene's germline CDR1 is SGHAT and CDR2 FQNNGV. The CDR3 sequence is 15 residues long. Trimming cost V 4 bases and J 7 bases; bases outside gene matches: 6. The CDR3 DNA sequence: TGTGCCAGCAGCTCCGGGACAGGGGTGGTCGGGGAGCTGTTTTTT. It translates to CASSSGTGVVGELFF.

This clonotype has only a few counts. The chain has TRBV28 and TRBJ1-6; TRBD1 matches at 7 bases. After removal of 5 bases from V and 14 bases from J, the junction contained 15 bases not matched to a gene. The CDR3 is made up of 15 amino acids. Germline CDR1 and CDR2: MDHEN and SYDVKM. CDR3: CASSGPGQTFLALHF. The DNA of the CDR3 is TGTGCCAGCAGTGGCCCGGGACAGACATTTCTAGCCCTCCACTTT.

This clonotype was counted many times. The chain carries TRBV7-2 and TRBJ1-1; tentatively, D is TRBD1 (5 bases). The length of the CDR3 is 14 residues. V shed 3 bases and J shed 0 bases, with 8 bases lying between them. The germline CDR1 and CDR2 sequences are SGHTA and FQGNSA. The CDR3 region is CASSFDSMNTEAFF. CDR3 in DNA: TGTGCCAGCAGCTTCGACAGTATGAACACTGAAGCTTTCTTT.

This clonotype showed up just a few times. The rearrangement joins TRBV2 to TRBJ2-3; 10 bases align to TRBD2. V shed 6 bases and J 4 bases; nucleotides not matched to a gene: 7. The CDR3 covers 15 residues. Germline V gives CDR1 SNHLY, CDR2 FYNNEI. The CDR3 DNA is TGTGCCAGCAGCATAACTAGCGGGGAGCCAGATACGCAGTATTTT. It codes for CASSITSGEPDTQYF.

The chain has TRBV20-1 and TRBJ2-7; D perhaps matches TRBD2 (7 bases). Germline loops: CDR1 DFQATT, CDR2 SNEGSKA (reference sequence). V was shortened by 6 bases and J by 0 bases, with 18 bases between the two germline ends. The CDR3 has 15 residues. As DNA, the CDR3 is TGCAGTGCCCAGAGGGGGGGTGGGAGCTCCTACGAGCAGTACTTC. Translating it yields CSAQRGGGSSYEQYF.

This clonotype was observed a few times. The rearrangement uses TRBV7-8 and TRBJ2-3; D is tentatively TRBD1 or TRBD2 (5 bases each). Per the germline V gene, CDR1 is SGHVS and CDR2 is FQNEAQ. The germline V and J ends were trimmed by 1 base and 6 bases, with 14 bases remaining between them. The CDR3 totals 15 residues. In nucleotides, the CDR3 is TGTGCCAGCAGCTTAGATTTCGGGGCAGCGGATACGCAGTATTTT. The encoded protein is CASSLDFGAADTQYF.

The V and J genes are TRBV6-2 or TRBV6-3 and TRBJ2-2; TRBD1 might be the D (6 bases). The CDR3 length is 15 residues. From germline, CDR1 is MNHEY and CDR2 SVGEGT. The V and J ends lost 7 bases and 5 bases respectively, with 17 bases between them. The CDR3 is CASNEPRGVTGELFF. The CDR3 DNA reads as TGTGCCAGCAACGAGCCCAGGGGAGTAACCGGGGAGCTGTTTTTT.

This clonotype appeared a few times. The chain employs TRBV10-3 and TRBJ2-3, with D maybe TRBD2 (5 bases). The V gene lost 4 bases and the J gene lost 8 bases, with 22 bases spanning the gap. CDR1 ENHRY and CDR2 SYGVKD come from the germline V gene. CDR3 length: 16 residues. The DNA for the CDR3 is TGTGCCATCAGTGTCCTTGGCGGGCAATCAATAGGTACGCAGTATTTT. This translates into CAISVLGGQSIGTQYF.

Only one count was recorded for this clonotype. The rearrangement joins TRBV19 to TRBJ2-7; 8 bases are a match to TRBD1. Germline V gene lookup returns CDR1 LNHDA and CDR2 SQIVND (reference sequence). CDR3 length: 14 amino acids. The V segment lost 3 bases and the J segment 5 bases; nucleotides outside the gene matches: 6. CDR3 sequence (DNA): TGTGCCAGTAGTATGCTGCAGGGGGCCCACGAGCAGTACTTC. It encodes CASSMLQGAHEQYF.

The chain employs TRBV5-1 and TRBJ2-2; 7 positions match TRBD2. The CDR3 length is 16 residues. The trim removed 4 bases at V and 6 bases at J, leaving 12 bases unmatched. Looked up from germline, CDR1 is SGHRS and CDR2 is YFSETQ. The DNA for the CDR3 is TGCGCCAGCAGCCTAGCGGCAGTAGCGTCGGCCGGGGAGCTGTTTTTT. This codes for CASSLAAVASAGELFF.

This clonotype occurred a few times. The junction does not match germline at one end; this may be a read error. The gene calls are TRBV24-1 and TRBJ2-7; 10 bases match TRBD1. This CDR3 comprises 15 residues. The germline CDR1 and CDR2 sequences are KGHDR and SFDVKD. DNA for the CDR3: TGTGCCACCATTGATCTCGGGACAGGGGACCACGAGCAGTACTTC. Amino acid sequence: CATIDLGTGDHEQYF.

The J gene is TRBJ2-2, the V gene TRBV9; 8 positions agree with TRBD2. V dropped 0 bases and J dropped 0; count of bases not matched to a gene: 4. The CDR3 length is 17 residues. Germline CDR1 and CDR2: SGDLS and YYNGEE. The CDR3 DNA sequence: TGTGCCAGCAGCGTAGTTGCGGGAGGACCGAACACCGGGGAGCTGTTTTTT. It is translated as CASSVVAGGPNTGELFF.

CDR3 sequence (DNA): TGTGCCAGCAGAAGCAGGGGACTAGCGGGAGACAATGAGCAGTTCTTC. It yields the protein CASRSRGLAGDNEQFF. The chain couples TRBV2 to TRBJ2-1; TRBD2 matches at 14 bases. Germline assignment: CDR1 SNHLY and CDR2 FYNNEI. The CDR3 has 16 amino acids. The junction had 6 bases not matched to a gene; V was cut back by 6 bases and J by 5 bases.

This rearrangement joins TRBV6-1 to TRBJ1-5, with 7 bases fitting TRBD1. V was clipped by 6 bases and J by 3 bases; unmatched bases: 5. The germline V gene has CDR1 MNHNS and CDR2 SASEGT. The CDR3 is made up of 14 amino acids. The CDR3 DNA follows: TGTGCCAGCAGACAAGGGACAGCCAATCAGCCCCAGCATTTT. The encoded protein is CASRQGTANQPQHF.

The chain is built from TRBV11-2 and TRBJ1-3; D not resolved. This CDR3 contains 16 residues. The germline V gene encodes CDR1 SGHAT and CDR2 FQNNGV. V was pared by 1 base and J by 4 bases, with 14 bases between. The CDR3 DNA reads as TGTGCCAGCAGCTTAGTCGTCGTTCGGGGAGGAAACACCATATATTTT. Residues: CASSLVVVRGGNTIYF. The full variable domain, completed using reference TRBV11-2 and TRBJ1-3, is EAGVAQSPRYKIIEKRQSVAFWCNPISGHATLYWYQQILGQGPKLLIQFQNNGVVDDSQLPKDRFSAERLKGVDSTLKIQPAKLEDSAVYLCASSLVVVRGGNTIYFGEGSWLTVV.

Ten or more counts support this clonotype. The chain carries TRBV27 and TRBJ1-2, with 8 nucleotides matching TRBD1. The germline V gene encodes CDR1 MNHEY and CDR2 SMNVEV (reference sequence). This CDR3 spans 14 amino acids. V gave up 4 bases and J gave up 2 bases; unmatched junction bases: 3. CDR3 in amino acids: CASSSDRANYGYTF. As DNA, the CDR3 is TGTGCCAGCAGTTCGGACAGGGCGAACTATGGCTACACCTTC.

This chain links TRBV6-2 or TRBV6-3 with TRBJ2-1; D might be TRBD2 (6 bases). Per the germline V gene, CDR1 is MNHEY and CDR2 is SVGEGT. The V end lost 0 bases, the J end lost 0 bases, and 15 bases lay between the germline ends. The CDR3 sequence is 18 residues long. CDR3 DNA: TGTGCCAGCAGTTACTCGATGGGCGGAGGGTTCTCCTACAATGAGCAGTTCTTC. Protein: CASSYSMGGGFSYNEQFF.

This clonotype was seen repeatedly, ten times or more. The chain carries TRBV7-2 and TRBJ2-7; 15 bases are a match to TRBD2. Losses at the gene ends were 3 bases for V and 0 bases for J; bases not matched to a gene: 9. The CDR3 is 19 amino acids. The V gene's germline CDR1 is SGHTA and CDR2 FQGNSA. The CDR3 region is CASSFRTSGRDRSSYEQYF. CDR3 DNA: TGTGCCAGCAGCTTTCGGACTAGCGGGAGGGACAGGAGCTCCTACGAGCAGTACTTC.

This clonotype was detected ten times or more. The CDR3, as DNA: TGTGCCAGCAGCGCATCCGGGACCGCCATGCAATTCTTC. It is translated as CASSASGTAMQFF. The chain links TRBV7-2 to TRBJ2-1; the D gene could be TRBD1 or TRBD2 (5 bases each). Germline CDR1 and CDR2: SGHTA and FQGNSA. V lost 5 bases and J lost 16, with 21 bases in between. CDR3 length: 13 amino acids.

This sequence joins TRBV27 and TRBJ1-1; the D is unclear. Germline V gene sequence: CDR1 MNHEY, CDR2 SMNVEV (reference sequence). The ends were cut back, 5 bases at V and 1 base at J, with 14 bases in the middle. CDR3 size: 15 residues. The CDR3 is CASSRISSWNTEAFF. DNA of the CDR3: TGTGCCAGCAGTCGAATCAGTAGTTGGAACACTGAAGCTTTCTTT.

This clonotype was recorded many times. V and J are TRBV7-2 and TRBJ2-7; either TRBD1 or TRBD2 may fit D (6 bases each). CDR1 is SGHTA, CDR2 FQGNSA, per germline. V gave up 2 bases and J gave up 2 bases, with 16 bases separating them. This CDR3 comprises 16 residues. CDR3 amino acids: CASSLFGGASPYEQYF. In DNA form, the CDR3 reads TGTGCCAGCAGCTTATTCGGGGGCGCATCCCCCTACGAGCAGTACTTC.

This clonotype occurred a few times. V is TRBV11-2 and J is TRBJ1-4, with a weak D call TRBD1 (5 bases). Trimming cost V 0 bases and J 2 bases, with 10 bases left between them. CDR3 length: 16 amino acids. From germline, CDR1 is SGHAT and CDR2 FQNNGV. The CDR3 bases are TGTGCCAGCAGCTTAGAAGGGACGGTGACTAATGAAAAACTGTTTTTT. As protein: CASSLEGTVTNEKLFF.

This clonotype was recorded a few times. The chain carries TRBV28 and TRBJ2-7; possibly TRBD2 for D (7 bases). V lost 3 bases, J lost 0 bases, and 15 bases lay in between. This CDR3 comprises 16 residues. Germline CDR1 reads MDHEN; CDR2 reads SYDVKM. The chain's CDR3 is CASSFPIGGLSYEQYF. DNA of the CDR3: TGTGCCAGCAGTTTCCCCATCGGGGGGCTCTCCTACGAGCAGTACTTC.

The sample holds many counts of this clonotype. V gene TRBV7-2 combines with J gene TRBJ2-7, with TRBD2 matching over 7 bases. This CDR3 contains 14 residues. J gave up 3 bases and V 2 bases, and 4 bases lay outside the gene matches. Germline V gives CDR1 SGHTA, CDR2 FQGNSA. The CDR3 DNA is TGTGCCAGCAGCTTATCGGGAGGACTCTACGAGCAGTACTTC. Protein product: CASSLSGGLYEQYF.

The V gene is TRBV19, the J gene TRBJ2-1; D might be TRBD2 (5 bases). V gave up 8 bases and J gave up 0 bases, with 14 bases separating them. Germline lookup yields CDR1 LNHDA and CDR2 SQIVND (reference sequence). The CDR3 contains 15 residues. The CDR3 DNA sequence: TGTGCCAGTGCGACGGAGCGGCGCTCCTACAATGAGCAGTTCTTC. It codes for CASATERRSYNEQFF.

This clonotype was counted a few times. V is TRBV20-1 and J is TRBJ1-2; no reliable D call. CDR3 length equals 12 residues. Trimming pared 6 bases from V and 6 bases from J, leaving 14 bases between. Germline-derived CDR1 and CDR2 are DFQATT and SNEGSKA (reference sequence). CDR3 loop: CSAKTGFDGYTF. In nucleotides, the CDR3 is TGCAGTGCCAAGACTGGATTCGATGGCTACACCTTC.